The clone carrying this T cell receptor (beta chain) showed up just a few times. The target antigen is unknown. The sample comes from a study of CD8 T cells in ankylosing spondylitis. Study-wide results and caveats: Reactive arthritis synovial fluid and blood previously showed some of these motif variants. Disease-associated clones were reportedly significantly overrepresented in matched ankylosing spondylitis synovial fluid. A TCR beta motif of under ten highly homologous variants appeared characteristic of ankylosing spondylitis blood.

This CDR3 is built from 16 residues. Germline CDR1 is MNHEY and CDR2 is SVGAGI. V was clipped by 4 bases and J by 7 bases; unmatched bases: 15. Each CDR3 protein is one row after TCRdb ran MiXCR on the 5' RACE reads. The data contain some 450,000 distinct CDR3 sequences, 17% of them singletons. The chain uses TRBV6-5 and TRBJ1-2, with 7 bases matching TRBD1. The sequence was obtained from a male donor with ankylosing spondylitis. Sequenced input: blood, either unsorted or a sorted T cell fraction (not recorded which). DNA of the CDR3: TGTGCCAGCAGTTTGTCGACAGGGATAGATTTAGGTGGCTACACCTTC. Translating gives CASSLSTGIDLGGYTF.